This TCR beta chain originates from a study of CD8 T cells in ankylosing spondylitis. This CDR3 is 18 amino acids long. CDR1 and CDR2 from the germline V gene are SNHLY and FYNNEI. The V end was cut by 5 bases, the J end by 0 bases, with 20 bases between. Whole-study findings and limits: Prior literature has documented some motif variants in synovial fluid and blood from reactive arthritis. CD8+ disease-linked clones were present at relatively low frequencies in blood. Characteristic, it appeared, of ankylosing spondylitis blood was a TCR beta motif of eight highly homologous variants. Matched ankylosing spondylitis synovial fluid reportedly showed significant enrichment of disease-linked clones.

Researchers built TCR beta libraries using quantitative 5'-RACE with molecular barcodes. One entry per CDR3 protein, called by TCRdb with MiXCR from the 5' RACE reads. The repertoire holds about 500,000 distinct CDR3 sequences, with about 13% as singletons. This clonotype showed up just a few times. Antigen specificity is unknown. This clonotype originated in a male donor with ankylosing spondylitis. The sequenced sample consisted of blood, either unsorted or a sorted T cell fraction (not recorded which). The chain links TRBV2 to TRBJ2-4, with D possibly matching TRBD1 (7 bases). CDR3: CASSPYLQGTEAKNIQYF. The CDR3 DNA reads as TGTGCCAGCAGTCCTTACCTACAGGGGACTGAAGCCAAAAACATTCAGTACTTC. The entire variable domain, with the rest obtained from reference TRBV2 and TRBJ2-4, is as follows: EPEVTQTPSHQVTQMGQEVILRCVPISNHLYFYWYRQILGQKVEFLVSFYNNEISEKSEIFDDQFSVERPDGSNFTLKIRSTKLEDSAMYFCASSPYLQGTEAKNIQYFGAGTRLSVL.